What follows is one TCR beta chain and its context. This specimen comes from a study of cytomegalovirus exposure and HLA in healthy donors. 13 Jbeta primers and 60 Vbeta primers were used for the PCR. The assay was immunoSEQ multiplex PCR, and TCRdb's table has in-frame clones only and misses some. This sample has over 85,000 clones, with 60% to 80% found just once. Germline assignment: CDR1 SGHTA and CDR2 FQGNSA. The CDR3 is made up of 15 amino acids. V lost 5 bases to trimming and J lost 5 bases; unmatched junction nucleotides: 5. The chain combines TRBV7-2 with TRBJ2-1; TRBD2 aligns across 11 bases. This receptor was obtained from a female donor in good health and CMV-seronegative. The sample comprised PBMCs. The CDR3 nucleotides are TGTGCCAGCAGCCCAACTAGCGGGAGCAACAATGAGCAGTTCTTC. It specifies CASSPTSGSNNEQFF.